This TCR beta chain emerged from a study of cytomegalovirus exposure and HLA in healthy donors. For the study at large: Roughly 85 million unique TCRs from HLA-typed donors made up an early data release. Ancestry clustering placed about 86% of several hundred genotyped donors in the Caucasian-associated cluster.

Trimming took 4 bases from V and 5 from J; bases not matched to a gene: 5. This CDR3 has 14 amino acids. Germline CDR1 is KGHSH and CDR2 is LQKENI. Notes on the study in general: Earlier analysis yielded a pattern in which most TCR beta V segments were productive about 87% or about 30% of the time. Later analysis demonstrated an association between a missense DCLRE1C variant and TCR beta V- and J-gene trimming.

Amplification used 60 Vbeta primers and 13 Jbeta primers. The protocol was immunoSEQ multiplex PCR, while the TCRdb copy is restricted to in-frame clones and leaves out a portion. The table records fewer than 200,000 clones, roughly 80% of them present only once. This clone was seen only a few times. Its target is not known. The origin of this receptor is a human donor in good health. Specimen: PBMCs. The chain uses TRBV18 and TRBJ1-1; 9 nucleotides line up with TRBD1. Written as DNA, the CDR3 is TGTGCCAGCTCACGAGGACAGGGGAATACTGAAGCTTTCTTT. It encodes CASSRGQGNTEAFF.